The source of this T cell receptor (beta chain) is a study of cytomegalovirus exposure and HLA in healthy donors. The PCR used 60 Vbeta and 13 Jbeta primers. Data came from immunoSEQ multiplex PCR; TCRdb stores just in-frame clones and leaves some out. The sample lists 90,000 to 130,000 clones, about 79% occurring once. About this clone: Its antigen is not identified.

Findings of the study overall: Productive status was seen about 90% or about 30% of the time for most TCR beta V segments in an earlier analysis. In a later analysis, DRB1 alleles had the most associated TCRs; HLA-C alleles the fewest.

The sample comprised PBMCs. The sequence was obtained from a woman younger than 35 in good health and CMV-seropositive.

The CDR3, as DNA: TGTGCCAGCAGGGTCTTCCTTAGTCAGCCCCAGCATTTT. As protein: CASRVFLSQPQHF. The rearrangement uses TRBV2 and TRBJ1-5; no firm D call. V was pared by 6 bases and J by 6 bases, with 12 bases between. There are 13 residues in the CDR3. Germline V lookup: CDR1 SNHLY, CDR2 FYNNEI.